These 11 T cell receptor beta chains originate from one sample sequenced in a study of identical twins. Using its own MiXCR run on the 5' RACE reads, TCRdb lists one record per CDR3 protein. This table has approximately 670,000 distinct CDR3 sequences, 6.1% appearing once. Sequencing was performed on naive T cells sorted from blood. The receptors originated from a man aged 18 to 29 in good health.

There are many counts of this clonotype. V and J are TRBV24-1 and TRBJ1-2; no firm D call. The CDR3 runs 14 residues. Trimming took off 3 bases at V and 2 bases at J, with 9 bases between the two ends. Germline CDR1 reads KGHDR; CDR2 reads SFDVKD. This CDR3 reads CATSDEPLNYGYTF. CDR3 nucleotide sequence: TGTGCCACCAGTGATGAACCGCTAAACTATGGCTACACCTTC.

This clonotype was seen at least ten times. This chain joins TRBV12-3 or TRBV12-4 and TRBJ2-3; D not certain. This CDR3 spans 16 amino acids. Deletions cut 6 bases from V and 0 bases from J, with 16 bases between. CDR3 sequence: CASSETKALSTDTQYF. As DNA, the CDR3 is TGTGCCAGCAGCGAAACCAAGGCCTTAAGCACAGATACGCAGTATTTT.

This clonotype has a count of ten or more. The rearrangement uses TRBV7-7 and TRBJ2-7, with 10 nucleotides matching TRBD1. CDR1 SSHAT and CDR2 FNYEAQ come from the germline V gene (reference sequence). The CDR3 is made up of 15 amino acids. J gave up 2 bases and V 5 bases, and 6 bases lay outside the gene matches. The CDR3 region is CASSPGQGVPYEQYF. CDR3 DNA: TGTGCCAGCAGCCCCGGACAGGGGGTCCCCTACGAGCAGTACTTC.

This clonotype was picked up many times. The chain combines TRBV6-5 with TRBJ2-2, with 14 bases lining up with TRBD2. The CDR3 consists of 19 residues. V lost 2 bases and J lost 1; bases outside the gene matches: 6. CDR1 and CDR2 (germline): MNHEY, SVGAGI. In nucleotides, the CDR3 is TGTGCCAGCAGTTACCTCGGGACTAGCGGGAGTGAGAACACCGGGGAGCTGTTTTTT. It is translated as CASSYLGTSGSENTGELFF.

J is TRBJ1-1 and V is TRBV12-3 or TRBV12-4; 7 bases line up with TRBD1. After removal of 6 bases from V and 5 bases from J, the junction contained 6 bases not matched to a gene. This CDR3 has 13 amino acids. The CDR3, as DNA: TGTGCCAGCAGCTACAGGGGAGAGACTGAAGCTTTCTTT. Its protein product is CASSYRGETEAFF.

This clonotype was counted ten times or more. The chain has TRBV29-1 and TRBJ2-7; no clear D gene. Germline assignment: CDR1 SQVTM and CDR2 ANQGSEA. Trimming shortened V by 5 bases and J by 6 bases, and 11 bases separated the two germline ends. CDR3 length: 11 amino acids. The CDR3 protein is CSVWVGGEQYF. Here the CDR3 DNA reads TGCAGCGTTTGGGTCGGCGGCGAGCAGTACTTC.

This clonotype was recorded many times. The CDR3 protein is CAISDREVDGNTIYF. Here the CDR3 DNA reads TGTGCCATCAGTGACAGGGAAGTCGATGGAAACACCATATATTTT. The chain recombines TRBV10-3 with TRBJ1-3, with a possible D match to TRBD1 (5 bases). CDR1 is ENHRY, CDR2 SYGVKD, per germline. The V gene lost 3 bases and the J gene lost 3 bases, with 12 bases spanning the gap. This CDR3 spans 15 amino acids.

This clonotype was seen a handful of times. The chain carries TRBV27 and TRBJ2-1; 8 bases agree with TRBD2. The CDR3 totals 13 residues. The V and J ends lost 3 bases and 10 bases, in that order; junction bases with no gene match: 5. In germline, CDR1 is MNHEY, CDR2 SMNVEV (reference sequence). In DNA form, the CDR3 reads TGTGCCAGCAGTTTCGGGAGGGGGGGAGAGCAGTTCTTC. Translated, it gives CASSFGRGGEQFF.

Only a few counts were recorded for this clonotype. This rearrangement joins TRBV27 to TRBJ2-7; D possibly uses TRBD1 or TRBD2 (5 bases each). V was clipped by 3 bases and J by 6 bases, with 15 bases between them. The length of the CDR3 is 14 residues. The germline V gene encodes CDR1 MNHEY and CDR2 SMNVEV (reference sequence). DNA of the CDR3: TGTGCCAGCAGTTTGGGACCGACCCATCCCGAGCAGTACGTC. Protein sequence: CASSLGPTHPEQYV.

The sample holds many counts of this clonotype. The chain carries TRBV20-1 and TRBJ2-3; 7 nucleotides match TRBD2. This CDR3 spans 14 amino acids. Germline V gene lookup returns CDR1 DFQATT and CDR2 SNEGSKA (reference sequence). Trimming at V came to 0 bases and at J to 1 base, leaving 1 base not matched to a gene. The CDR3 is CSARDTSGTDTQYF. The CDR3 DNA follows: TGCAGTGCTAGAGACACTAGCGGCACAGATACGCAGTATTTT.

This clonotype came up many times. The chain combines TRBV5-1 with TRBJ2-2, with D possibly being TRBD2 (5 bases). Germline V gene lookup returns CDR1 SGHRS and CDR2 YFSETQ. Trimming left V 1 base short and J 4 bases short, with 11 bases between. CDR3 length equals 15 residues. The CDR3 nucleotides are TGCGCCAGCAGCTTGCCCGGGATAGGCACCGGGGAGCTGTTTTTT. The encoded protein is CASSLPGIGTGELFF.